Below are 20 T cell receptor beta chains sequenced from a single sample in a study of graft-versus-host responses after intestinal transplantation. No antigen is known for these receptors. Method: immunoSEQ multiplex PCR; TCRdb's copy keeps in-frame clones and lacks some. This repertoire shows some 83,000 clones, 91% found once; its top ten account for roughly 0.1%. Source: unstimulated CD4+ T cells sorted from spleen or lymph node cells, taken before intestinal transplant. The receptors come from a human donor who received an intestinal transplant.

This rearrangement joins TRBV19 to TRBJ2-7, with 8 bases that match TRBD1. This CDR3 comprises 18 residues. J lost 2 bases, V lost 6 bases, and 18 bases had no gene match. CDR1 and CDR2 from the germline V gene are LNHDA and SQIVND (reference sequence). The DNA of the CDR3 is TGTGCCAGTAGACGGCACCGACGCGGGGACAGGCCCCCCTACGAGCAGTACTTC. Protein product: CASRRHRRGDRPPYEQYF.

The V gene is TRBV7-6, the J gene TRBJ2-1; D is perhaps TRBD2 (7 bases). The CDR3 is made up of 15 amino acids. CDR1 is SGHVS and CDR2 is FNYEAQ in the germline V gene. The V end lost 2 bases, the J end lost 7 bases, and 15 bases lay between the germline ends. Here the CDR3 DNA reads TGTGCCAGCAGCTTATGGGGGGGGGCCGGTAATGAGCAGTTCTTC. Translated: CASSLWGGAGNEQFF.

This clone came up once. The chain employs TRBV30 and TRBJ2-7; weak D call: TRBD1 (5 bases). Germline CDR1 GTSNPN, CDR2 SVGIG (reference sequence). CDR3 length equals 14 residues. Deletions cut 0 bases from V and 4 bases from J, with 13 bases between. CDR3 region: CAWSVGPQSYEQYF. CDR3 sequence (DNA): TGTGCCTGGAGTGTGGGGCCACAGAGTTACGAGCAGTACTTC. Full variable domain (missing parts from reference TRBV30 and TRBJ2-7): SQTIHQWPATLVQPVGSPLSLECTVEGTSNPNLYWYRQAAGRGLQLLFYSVGIGQISSEVPQNLSASRPQDRQFILSSKKLLLSDSGFYLCAWSVGPQSYEQYFGPGTRLTVT.

V and J are TRBV27 and TRBJ2-4, with 12 nucleotides matching TRBD2. The germline V gene encodes CDR1 MNHEY and CDR2 SMNVEV (reference sequence). The CDR3 runs to 16 residues. The V and J ends lost 5 bases and 8 bases, in that order; junction bases with no gene match: 10. In nucleotides, the CDR3 is TGTGCCAGCAGTACCGCTCCTAGCGGGGGGGCCTACATTCAGTACTTC. This encodes CASSTAPSGGAYIQYF.

The rearrangement uses TRBV5-1 and TRBJ2-2; perhaps TRBD1 as D (6 bases). V dropped 4 bases and J dropped 0 bases, with 13 bases sitting between them. The germline CDR1 and CDR2 sequences are SGHRS and YFSETQ. This CDR3 contains 16 residues. The CDR3 loop reads CASSRLTGPNTGELFF. The CDR3 DNA follows: TGCGCCAGCAGCCGTCTCACAGGGCCGAACACCGGGGAGCTGTTTTTT.

This clone was picked up a small number of times. V and J are TRBV19 and TRBJ1-1; weak D call: TRBD1 (5 bases). Germline assignment: CDR1 LNHDA and CDR2 SQIVND (reference sequence). The CDR3 runs 13 residues. V was pared by 3 bases and J by 11 bases, with 16 bases between. CDR3 sequence (DNA): TGTGCCAGTAGTATCGTCCGGGGGTATAGTGCTTTCTTT. Protein: CASSIVRGYSAFF.

This chain's CDR3 is CASSLDRVNYGYTF. In DNA, the CDR3 is TGTGCCAGCAGCTTAGACAGGGTGAACTATGGCTACACCTTC. The V and J genes are TRBV7-2 and TRBJ1-2, with D possibly TRBD1 on 6 matching bases. The CDR3 sequence is 14 residues long. Trimming took 1 base from V and 2 from J, leaving 8 bases between them. CDR1 is SGHTA and CDR2 is FQGNSA in the germline V gene.

This rearrangement joins TRBV4-3 to TRBJ2-5; 10 nucleotides align to TRBD2. The tail of the sequence fits TRBJ2-7 better, so the J call may be wrong. The CDR3 is 18 residues long. Germline lookup yields CDR1 LGHNA and CDR2 YSLEER. The CDR3 region has the DNA TGCGCCAGCAGCCAAGAGAGGCTAGCGGGGGCCGTAAGCTACGAGCAGTACTTC. It yields the protein CASSQERLAGAVSYEQYF.

This chain connects TRBV10-3 to TRBJ2-5; D may be TRBD1 (7 bases). Germline values: CDR1 ENHRY, CDR2 SYGVKD. This CDR3 is built from 15 residues. Trimming took 5 bases from V and 5 from J, leaving 18 bases between them. The CDR3 DNA sequence: TGTGCCATCAGTAATCCCGACGGGGGACAGGAGACCCAGTACTTC. It encodes CAISNPDGGQETQYF.

In its sample, this clone was seen a few times. The chain uses TRBV6-6 and TRBJ2-7; D is undetermined. This CDR3 region has 12 residues. V was pared by 2 bases and J by 6 bases, with 8 bases between. Per germline, CDR1 MNHNY and CDR2 SVGAGI (reference sequence). DNA for the CDR3: TGTGCCAGCAGTTACGAGGAAGGCGAGCAGTACTTC. Amino acid sequence: CASSYEEGEQYF.

The rearrangement joins TRBV29-1 to TRBJ1-1; D unclear. The CDR3 sequence is 13 residues long. The germline V and J ends were trimmed by 3 bases and 1 base, with 9 bases remaining between them. Germline V gene lookup returns CDR1 SQVTM and CDR2 ANQGSEA. The CDR3 loop is CSVELGSNTEAFF. The CDR3 DNA reads as TGCAGCGTTGAGCTGGGCTCGAACACTGAAGCTTTCTTT.

The genes are TRBV30 and TRBJ1-3; D unclear. Between the trimmed V and J ends, which lost 0 bases and 0 bases, there was a span of 12 bases. The CDR3 has 16 amino acids. From germline, CDR1 is GTSNPN and CDR2 SVGIG (reference sequence). In DNA, the CDR3 is TGTGCCTGGAGTGTATTTCCCCCTAGCTCTGGAAACACCATATATTTT. Translating gives CAWSVFPPSSGNTIYF.

This clone was recorded once. The chain combines TRBV6-1 with TRBJ2-3; D might be TRBD1 (5 bases). CDR1 is MNHNS and CDR2 is SASEGT in the germline V gene. The CDR3 length is 12 residues. The V and J ends lost 3 bases and 6 bases respectively, with 7 bases between them. CDR3 DNA: TGTGCCAGCAGTGACAGGGTCGATACGCAGTATTTT. This encodes CASSDRVDTQYF.

The chain is built from TRBV10-1 and TRBJ2-2, with TRBD1 as a possible D gene (5 bases). Deletions cut 4 bases from V and 8 bases from J, with 14 bases between. The CDR3 covers 14 residues. Germline V gene lookup returns CDR1 WNHNN and CDR2 SYGVQD (reference sequence). The CDR3 nucleotides read TGCGCCAGCAGTGTCTCAGGGCTATCGGGGGAGCTGTTTTTT. It translates to CASSVSGLSGELFF.

This chain uses TRBV14 with TRBJ2-3, with 12 bases fitting TRBD2. This CDR3 comprises 18 residues. In germline, CDR1 is SGHDN, CDR2 FVKESK. V shed 2 bases and J 0 bases; nucleotides not matched to a gene: 6. CDR3 coding DNA: TGTGCCAGCAGCCAAATTCGACTAGCGGGGGCTAGCACAGATACGCAGTATTTT. Its protein is CASSQIRLAGASTDTQYF.

J is TRBJ1-2 and V is TRBV19; TRBD1 aligns across 8 bases. J gave up 7 bases and V 9 bases, and 7 bases lay outside the gene matches. This CDR3 has 12 residues. Germline V gives CDR1 LNHDA, CDR2 SQIVND (reference sequence). CDR3 nucleotides: TGTGCCAGCAACGACAGGGGAGGTGGCTACACCTTC. Translated: CASNDRGGGYTF.

Written as DNA, the CDR3 is TGCGCCAGCAGCACCCAGGACACAGATACGCAGTATTTT. It specifies CASSTQDTDTQYF. The rearrangement links TRBV4-3 to TRBJ2-3; no definite D call. The CDR3 consists of 13 residues. Germline V gene lookup returns CDR1 LGHNA and CDR2 YSLEER. Trimming cost V 5 bases and J 2 bases, with 8 bases left between them.

V and J are TRBV12-1 and TRBJ2-1; the table's D call, TRBD2, was not checked against the DNA. TRBV12-1 is reported as a pseudogene. The CDR3 extends over 12 amino acids. In nucleotides, the CDR3 is TGTGCCAGCACCAAGTTCTCGGGTGAGCAGTTCTTC. It encodes CASTKFSGEQFF.

The chain combines TRBV27 with TRBJ1-4; a possible D gene is TRBD1 (5 bases). This CDR3 region has 15 residues. CDR1 and CDR2 from the germline V gene are MNHEY and SMNVEV (reference sequence). V lost 8 bases and J lost 8, with 21 bases in between. CDR3 protein: CASSKWTNSGEKLFF. CDR3 nucleotides: TGTGCCAGCTCTAAATGGACAAATAGTGGCGAAAAACTGTTTTTT.

V is TRBV2 and J is TRBJ2-5; no reliable D call. The DNA matches TRBJ2-7 better at its end, which makes the J call doubtful. The CDR3 length is 12 residues. Per the germline V gene, CDR1 is SNHLY and CDR2 is FYNNEI. The CDR3 spells CASFRVSYEQYF. In DNA, the CDR3 is TGTGCCAGCTTCCGGGTCTCCTACGAGCAGTACTTC.